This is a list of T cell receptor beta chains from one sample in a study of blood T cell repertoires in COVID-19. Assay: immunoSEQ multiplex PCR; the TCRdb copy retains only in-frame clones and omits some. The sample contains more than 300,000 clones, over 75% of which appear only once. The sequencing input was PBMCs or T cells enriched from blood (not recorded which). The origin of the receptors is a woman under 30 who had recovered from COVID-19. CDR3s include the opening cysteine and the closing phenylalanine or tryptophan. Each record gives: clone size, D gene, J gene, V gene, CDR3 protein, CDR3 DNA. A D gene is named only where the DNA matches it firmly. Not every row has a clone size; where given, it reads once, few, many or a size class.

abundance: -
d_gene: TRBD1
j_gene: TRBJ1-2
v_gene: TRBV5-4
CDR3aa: CASSPGGTANFNYGYTF
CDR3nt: TGTGCCAGCAGCCCAGGCGGGACAGCAAATTTTAACTATGGCTACACCTTC

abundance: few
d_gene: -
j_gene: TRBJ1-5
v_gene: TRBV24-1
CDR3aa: CATSTRGGSNQPQHF
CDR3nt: TGTGCCACCAGTACAAGGGGAGGAAGCAATCAGCCCCAGCATTTT

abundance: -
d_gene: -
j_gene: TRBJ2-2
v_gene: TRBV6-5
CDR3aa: CASGYFQGRRTGELFF
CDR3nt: TGTGCCAGCGGGTACTTTCAGGGGAGAAGAACCGGGGAGCTGTTTTTT

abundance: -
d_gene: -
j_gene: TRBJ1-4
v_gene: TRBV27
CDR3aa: CASSPEGVEKLFF
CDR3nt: TGTGCCAGCAGTCCCGAGGGAGTGGAAAAACTGTTTTTT

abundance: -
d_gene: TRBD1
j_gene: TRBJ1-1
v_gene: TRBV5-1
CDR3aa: CPPSLLGGGGGTEAFF
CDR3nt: TGCCCCCCCAGCTTGCTAGGGGGCGGGGGGGGCACTGAAGCTTTCTTT

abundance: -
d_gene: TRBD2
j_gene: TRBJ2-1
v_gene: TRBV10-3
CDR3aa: CAISGPSGYNEQFF
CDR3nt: TGTGCCATCAGTGGCCCTAGCGGCTACAATGAGCAGTTCTTC

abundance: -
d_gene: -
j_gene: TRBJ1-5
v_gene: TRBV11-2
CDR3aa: CASSLDLTGPSQPQHF
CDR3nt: TGTGCCAGCAGCTTAGATCTGACAGGTCCTAGTCAGCCCCAGCATTTT

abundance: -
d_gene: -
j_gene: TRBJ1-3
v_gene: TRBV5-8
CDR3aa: CASSPPRGDSGNTIYF
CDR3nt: TGTGCCAGCAGCCCGCCTCGGGGGGACTCTGGAAACACCATATATTTT

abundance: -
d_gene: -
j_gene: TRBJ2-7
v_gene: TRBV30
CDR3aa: CAWSRRGSYEQYF
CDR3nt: TGTGCCTGGAGTCGCAGGGGATCCTACGAGCAGTACTTC

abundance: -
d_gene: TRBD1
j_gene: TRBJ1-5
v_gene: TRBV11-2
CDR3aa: CASSLLGGQGSQPQHF
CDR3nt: TGTGCCAGCAGCCTCTTGGGGGGACAGGGTTCTCAGCCCCAGCATTTT

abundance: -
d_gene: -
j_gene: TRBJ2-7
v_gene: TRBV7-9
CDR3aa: CASSLTTVGPYEQYF
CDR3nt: TGTGCCAGCAGCCTAACGACAGTGGGGCCCTACGAGCAGTACTTC

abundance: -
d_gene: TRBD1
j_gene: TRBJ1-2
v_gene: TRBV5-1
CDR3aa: CASGLQGAGGYTF
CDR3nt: TGCGCCAGCGGCCTACAGGGGGCGGGAGGCTACACCTTC

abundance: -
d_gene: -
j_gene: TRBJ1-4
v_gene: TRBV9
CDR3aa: CASSVGQAGGKLFF
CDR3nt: TGTGCCAGCAGCGTAGGACAGGCAGGTGGAAAACTGTTTTTT

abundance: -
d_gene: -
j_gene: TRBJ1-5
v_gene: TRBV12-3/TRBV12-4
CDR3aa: CASSPTGLPQHF
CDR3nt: TGTGCCAGCAGTCCTACAGGGCTGCCCCAGCATTTT

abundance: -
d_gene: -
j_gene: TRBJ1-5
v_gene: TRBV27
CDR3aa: CASSLLTNQPQHF
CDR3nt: TGTGCCAGCAGTTTATTGACAAATCAGCCCCAGCATTTT

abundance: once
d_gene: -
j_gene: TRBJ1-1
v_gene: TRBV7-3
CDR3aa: CASSLIAGSNTEAFF
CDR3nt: TGTGCCAGCAGCTTAATAGCGGGAAGCAACACTGAAGCTTTCTTT

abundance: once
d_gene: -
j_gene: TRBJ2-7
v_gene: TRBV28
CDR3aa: CASSEPGTATYEQYF
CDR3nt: TGTGCCAGCAGTGAGCCCGGGACTGCGACCTACGAGCAGTACTTC

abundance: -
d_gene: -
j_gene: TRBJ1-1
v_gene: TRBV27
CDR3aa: CASSLPGSEAFF
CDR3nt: TGTGCCAGCAGTCTCCCGGGTTCTGAAGCTTTCTTT

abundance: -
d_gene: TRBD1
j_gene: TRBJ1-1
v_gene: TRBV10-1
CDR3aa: CASSTGGARSGQDEAFF
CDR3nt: TGCGCCAGCAGTACAGGGGGCGCGAGGTCCGGCCAGGATGAAGCTTTCTTT

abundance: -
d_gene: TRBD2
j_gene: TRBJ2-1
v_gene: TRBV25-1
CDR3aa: CASSEWEGEQFF
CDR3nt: TGTGCCAGCAGTGAATGGGAGGGAGAGCAGTTCTTC

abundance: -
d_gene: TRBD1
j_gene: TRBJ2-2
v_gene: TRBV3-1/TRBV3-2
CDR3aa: CASSRGSGFTGGRTGELFF
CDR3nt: TGTGCCAGCAGCCGCGGGAGCGGTTTTACAGGGGGCCGCACCGGGGAGCTGTTTTTT

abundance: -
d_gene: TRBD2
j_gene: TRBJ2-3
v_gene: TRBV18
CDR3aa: CASSPPGLAATDTQYF
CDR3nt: TGTGCCAGCTCACCCCCGGGACTAGCGGCTACAGATACGCAGTATTTT

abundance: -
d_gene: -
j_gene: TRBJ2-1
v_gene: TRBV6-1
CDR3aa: CASSDKIRTVAAEQFF
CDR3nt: TGTGCCAGCAGTGATAAGATACGGACAGTGGCGGCTGAGCAGTTCTTC

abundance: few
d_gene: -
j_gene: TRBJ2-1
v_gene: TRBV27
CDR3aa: CASSGGAHHSYNEQFF
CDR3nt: TGTGCCAGCAGTGGGGGGGCGCACCACTCCTACAATGAGCAGTTCTTC

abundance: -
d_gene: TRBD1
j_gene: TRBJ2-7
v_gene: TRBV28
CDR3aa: CASSFVSGGVGEQYF
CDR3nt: TGTGCCAGCAGTTTTGTTTCAGGGGGCGTTGGCGAGCAGTACTTC

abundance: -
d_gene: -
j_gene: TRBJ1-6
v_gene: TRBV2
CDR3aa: CASSEQGWDSPLHF
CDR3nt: TGTGCCAGCAGTGAACAGGGATGGGATTCACCCCTCCACTTT

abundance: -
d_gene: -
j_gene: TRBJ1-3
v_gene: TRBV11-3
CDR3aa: CASSLGGGGNTIYF
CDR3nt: TGTGCCAGCAGCTTAGGAGGGGGAGGAAACACCATATATTTT

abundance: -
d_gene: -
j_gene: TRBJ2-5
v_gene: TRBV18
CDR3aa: CASSPPAGRETQYF
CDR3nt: TGTGCCAGCTCACCACCGGCGGGACGGGAGACCCAGTACTTC

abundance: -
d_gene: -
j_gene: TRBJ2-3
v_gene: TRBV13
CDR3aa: CASRKTPTDTQYF
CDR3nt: TGTGCCAGCAGGAAAACACCCACAGATACGCAGTATTTT

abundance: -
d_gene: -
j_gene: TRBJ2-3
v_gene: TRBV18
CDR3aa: CASSPRAEGSQYF
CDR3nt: TGTGCCAGCTCACCAAGAGCGGAGGGATCGCAGTATTTT

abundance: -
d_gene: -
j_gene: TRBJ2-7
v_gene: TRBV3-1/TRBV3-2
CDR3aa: CASSQYLRGQREQYF
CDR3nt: TGTGCCAGCAGCCAATATTTAAGGGGACAACGGGAGCAGTACTTC

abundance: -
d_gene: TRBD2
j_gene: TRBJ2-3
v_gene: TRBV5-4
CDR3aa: CASSLVGTSGGTDTQYF
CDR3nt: TGTGCCAGCAGCTTGGTTGGGACTAGCGGGGGTACAGATACGCAGTATTTT

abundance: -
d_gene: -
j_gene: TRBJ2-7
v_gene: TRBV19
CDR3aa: CASSSPSSYEQYF
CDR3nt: TGTGCCAGTAGTAGTCCCAGCTCCTACGAGCAGTACTTC

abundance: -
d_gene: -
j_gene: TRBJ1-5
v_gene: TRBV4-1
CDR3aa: CASSPWGEGQHQPQHF
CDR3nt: TGCGCCAGCAGCCCCTGGGGGGAGGGGCAGCATCAGCCCCAGCATTTT

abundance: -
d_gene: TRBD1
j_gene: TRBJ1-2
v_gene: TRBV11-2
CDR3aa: CASSLVGTGGLGYTF
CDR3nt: TGTGCCAGCAGCTTAGTTGGGACAGGGGGCCTAGGCTACACCTTC

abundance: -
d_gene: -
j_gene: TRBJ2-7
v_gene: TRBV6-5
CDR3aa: CASSYRGSIYEQYF
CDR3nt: TGTGCCAGCAGTTACCGAGGTAGCATCTACGAGCAGTACTTC

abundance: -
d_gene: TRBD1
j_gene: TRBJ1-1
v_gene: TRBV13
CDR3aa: CASSRTGETEAFF
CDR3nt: TGTGCCAGCAGCCGCACAGGGGAGACTGAAGCTTTCTTT

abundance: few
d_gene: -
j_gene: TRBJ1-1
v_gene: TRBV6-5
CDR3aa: CASSSQGSDTEAFF
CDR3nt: TGTGCCAGCAGTTCCCAGGGTTCGGACACTGAAGCTTTCTTT

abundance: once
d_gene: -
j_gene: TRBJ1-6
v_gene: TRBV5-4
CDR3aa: CASSLPRNYSPLHF
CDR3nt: TGTGCCAGCAGCTTACCCAGGAATTATTCACCCCTCCACTTT

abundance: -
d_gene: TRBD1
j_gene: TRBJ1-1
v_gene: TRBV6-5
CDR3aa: CASRGGTGTNTEAFF
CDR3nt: TGTGCCAGCAGGGGGGGGACAGGGACGAACACTGAAGCTTTCTTT

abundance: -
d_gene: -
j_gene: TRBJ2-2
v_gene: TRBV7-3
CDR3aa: CASSPRGAGELFF
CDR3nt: TGTGCCAGCAGCCCTCGCGGGGCCGGGGAGCTGTTTTTT

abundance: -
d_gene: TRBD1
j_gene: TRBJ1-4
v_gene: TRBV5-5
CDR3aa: CASSLVGTDEKLFF
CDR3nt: TGTGCCAGCAGCTTGGTCGGGACAGATGAAAAACTGTTTTTT

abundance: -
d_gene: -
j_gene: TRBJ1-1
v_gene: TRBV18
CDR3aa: CASSRDGDTEAFF
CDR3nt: TGTGCCAGCTCGCGAGACGGGGACACTGAAGCTTTCTTT

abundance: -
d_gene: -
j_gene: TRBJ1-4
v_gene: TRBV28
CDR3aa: CASSPGDYNEKLFF
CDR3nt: TGTGCCAGCAGTCCAGGAGACTATAATGAAAAACTGTTTTTT

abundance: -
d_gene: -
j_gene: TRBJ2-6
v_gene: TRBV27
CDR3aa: CASSGGTVSGTVLTF
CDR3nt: TGTGCCAGCAGTGGCGGGACGGTCTCCGGGACCGTCCTGACTTTC

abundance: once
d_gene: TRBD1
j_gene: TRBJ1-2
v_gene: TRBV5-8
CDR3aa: CASSPGQGIYGYTF
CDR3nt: TGTGCCAGCAGTCCGGGACAGGGTATCTATGGCTACACCTTC

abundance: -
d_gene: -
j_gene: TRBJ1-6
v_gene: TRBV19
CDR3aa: CASTQAHSYNSPLHF
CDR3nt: TGTGCCAGTACCCAGGCACACTCCTATAATTCACCCCTCCACTTT

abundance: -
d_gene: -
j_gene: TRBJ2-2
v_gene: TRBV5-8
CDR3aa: CASSFGQNTGELFF
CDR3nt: TGTGCCAGCAGCTTCGGACAGAACACCGGGGAGCTGTTTTTT

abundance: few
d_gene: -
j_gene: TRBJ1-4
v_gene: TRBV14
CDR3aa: CASSQGRRFNEKLFF
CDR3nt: TGTGCCAGCAGCCAGGGGAGACGGTTTAATGAAAAACTGTTTTTT

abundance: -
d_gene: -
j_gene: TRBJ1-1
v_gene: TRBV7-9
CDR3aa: CASSLGEFGPNTEAFF
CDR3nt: TGTGCCAGCAGCCTAGGGGAGTTTGGCCCGAACACTGAAGCTTTCTTT

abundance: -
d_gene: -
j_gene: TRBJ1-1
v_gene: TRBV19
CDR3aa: CASSSGPRTEAFF
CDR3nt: TGTGCCAGTAGTTCCGGCCCGAGGACTGAAGCTTTCTTT

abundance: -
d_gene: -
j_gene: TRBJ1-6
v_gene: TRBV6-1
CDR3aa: CASSDEEHSPLHF
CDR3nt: TGTGCCAGCAGTGACGAGGAACATTCACCCCTCCACTTT

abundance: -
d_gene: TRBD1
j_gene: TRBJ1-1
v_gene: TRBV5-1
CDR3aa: CASSWGQANTEAFF
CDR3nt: TGCGCCAGCAGCTGGGGACAGGCGAACACTGAAGCTTTCTTT

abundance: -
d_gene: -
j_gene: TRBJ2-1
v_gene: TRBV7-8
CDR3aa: CASSRTGRYNEQFF
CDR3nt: TGTGCCAGCAGCCGGACCGGGAGATACAATGAGCAGTTCTTC

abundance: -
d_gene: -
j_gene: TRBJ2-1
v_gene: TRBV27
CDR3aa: CASSLTGIHEQFF
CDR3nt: TGTGCCAGCAGTTTGACAGGCATCCATGAGCAGTTCTTC